The clone carrying this T cell receptor (beta chain) was counted ten times or more. The antigen remains undetermined. These data originate in a study of T cell clones after liver transplantation. The wider study: Standard immunosuppression, with no induction, continued until 12-24 months after transplant.

Sorting of unstimulated PBMCs yielded separate CD3+CD4+ and CD3+CD8+ fractions. Measured with immunoSEQ multiplex PCR; TCRdb has only the in-frame clones, and not every one. The sample has roughly 80,000 clones, around 78% seen once. Overall study findings and caveats: Low donor cell numbers restricted donor-reactive repertoire measurement in a couple of subjects.

With 7 bases clipped from V and 4 bases from J, the junction kept 6 bases outside the gene matches. The CDR3 sequence is 14 residues long. Per the germline V gene, CDR1 is ENHRY and CDR2 is SYGVKD. Sequenced material: CD4+ T cells from blood, taken at the 22-month timepoint. This receptor was obtained from a human patient who received a liver transplant. Some T cells may have come from the graft donor. The chain has TRBV10-3 and TRBJ2-3; 9 bases are shared with TRBD1. CDR3 bases: TGTGCCATCATGAGGGGACAGGGAGCAGATACGCAGTATTTT. Translation gives CAIMRGQGADTQYF.